Shown below are 13 T cell receptor beta chains from a single sample sequenced in a study of T-cell memory formation after mild COVID-19. TCRdb reprocessed the 5' RACE reads with MiXCR, giving one entry per CDR3 protein. The table has 450,000 or so distinct CDR3 sequences, around a quarter seen once. Sequenced: PBMCs or a T cell subset sorted from them (not recorded which). These receptors were taken from an adult woman who had mild COVID-19 (a few samples of this study predate the infection). Cell type and time point are not known.

The CDR3, as DNA: TGTGCCAGCAGCCAGTTACGAGGGCCCTACAATGAGCAGTTCTTC. Its protein is CASSQLRGPYNEQFF. The gene calls are TRBV3-1 and TRBJ2-1; D may be TRBD2 (5 bases). V lost 3 bases, J lost 2 bases, and 11 bases lay in between. Per the germline V gene, CDR1 is LGHDT and CDR2 is YNNKEL (reference sequence). The CDR3 length is 15 residues.

The chain employs TRBV20-1 and TRBJ2-2; D not resolved. V gave up 5 bases and J gave up 1 base, with 8 bases separating them. The length of the CDR3 is 13 residues. In germline, CDR1 is DFQATT, CDR2 SNEGSKA (reference sequence). The CDR3 protein is CSALDRNTGELFF. CDR3 bases: TGCAGTGCTCTCGATAGGAACACCGGGGAGCTGTTTTTT.

The chain combines TRBV3-1 with TRBJ2-5; 9 positions match TRBD1. This CDR3 is built from 17 residues. J gave up 5 bases and V 3 bases, and 13 bases lay outside the gene matches. CDR1 and CDR2 (germline): LGHDT, YNNKEL (reference sequence). The CDR3 loop is CASSQPGQGPAGETQYF. The CDR3 bases are TGTGCCAGCAGCCAGCCGGGACAGGGCCCCGCAGGGGAGACCCAGTACTTC.

The V gene is TRBV3-1, the J gene TRBJ2-7; tentative D call: TRBD1 (5 bases). The CDR3 loop spans 14 amino acids. V was trimmed by 4 bases and J by 3 bases, leaving 13 bases between them. Germline V gives CDR1 LGHDT, CDR2 YNNKEL (reference sequence). Here the CDR3 reads CASSPRALLYEQYF. As DNA, the CDR3 is TGTGCCAGCAGCCCCAGGGCTCTCCTCTACGAGCAGTACTTC.

This sequence joins TRBV5-1 and TRBJ2-7; possible D gene TRBD1, 7 bases. CDR1 is SGHRS and CDR2 is YFSETQ in the germline V gene. V dropped 1 base and J dropped 0 bases, with 14 bases sitting between them. This CDR3 has 16 amino acids. The CDR3 DNA reads TGCGCCAGCAGCTTGTACTCAGGGGGGAGCTCCTACGAGCAGTACTTC. Translation gives CASSLYSGGSSYEQYF.

This clonotype was detected only once. The chain combines TRBV12-3 or TRBV12-4 with TRBJ2-5; D tentatively fits TRBD1 or TRBD2 (5 bases each). The CDR3 has 14 amino acids. Trimming took off 6 bases at V and 6 bases at J, with 17 bases between the two ends. This CDR3 reads CASSPRGGYKTQYF. Written as DNA, the CDR3 is TGTGCCAGCAGCCCACGGGGCGGCTATAAGACCCAGTACTTC.

The chain links TRBV27 to TRBJ1-1; tentatively, D is TRBD1 (6 bases). Germline values: CDR1 MNHEY, CDR2 SMNVEV (reference sequence). This CDR3 has 18 residues. V dropped 4 bases and J dropped 4 bases, with 25 bases sitting between them. The CDR3 spells CASSWGVRGTGRSTEAFF. The CDR3, as DNA: TGTGCCAGCAGTTGGGGGGTCAGGGGCACGGGAAGGAGCACTGAAGCTTTCTTT.

This clonotype showed up just a few times. The chain links TRBV6-6 to TRBJ1-2; 8 nucleotides agree with TRBD1. The CDR3 spans 15 residues. Trimming took 7 bases from V and 0 from J; bases not matched to a gene: 7. Per germline, CDR1 MNHNY and CDR2 SVGAGI (reference sequence). The CDR3 reads CASTPDRAANYGYTF. CDR3 sequence (DNA): TGTGCCAGCACCCCGGACAGGGCAGCTAACTATGGCTACACCTTC.

The chain couples TRBV13 to TRBJ2-7; no reliable D call. The V end was cut by 5 bases, the J end by 0 bases, with 11 bases between. The CDR3 covers 14 residues. Per the germline V gene, CDR1 is PRHDT and CDR2 is FYEKMQ (reference sequence). The CDR3 protein is CASSGGTDSYEQYF. The CDR3 DNA sequence: TGTGCCAGCAGCGGCGGCACAGACTCCTACGAGCAGTACTTC.

Note on this clonotype: A junction end diverges from the germline sequence, so it may reflect a read error. The genes are TRBV12-3 or TRBV12-4 and TRBJ1-1; D may be TRBD1 (5 bases). The CDR3 length is 15 residues. CDR3 residues: CASSLGQGRNTEAFF. Written as DNA, the CDR3 is TGCGCCAGCAGCTTGGGCCAGGGCAGAAACACTGAAGCTTTCTTT.

The chain carries TRBV28 and TRBJ2-3; 11 nucleotides align to TRBD2. Germline trimming cut 5 bases from V and 14 bases from J; bases unmatched to any gene: 6. Germline lookup yields CDR1 MDHEN and CDR2 SYDVKM. This CDR3 contains 12 residues. The DNA for the CDR3 is TGTGCCAGCAGTATACTAGCGGGAGCTCCGTATTTT. Translation gives CASSILAGAPYF.

This rearrangement joins TRBV19 to TRBJ2-7; D is undetermined. CDR3 size: 14 residues. The germline gives CDR1 LNHDA, CDR2 SQIVND (reference sequence). V was clipped by 6 bases and J by 9 bases, with 21 bases between them. The CDR3 DNA is TGTGCCAGTAGCCGACCCCAATGGTATTTCGGGCAGTACTTC. It yields the protein CASSRPQWYFGQYF.

V usage is TRBV19 and J usage is TRBJ2-1, with D possibly being TRBD2 (6 bases). Germline CDR1 reads LNHDA; CDR2 reads SQIVND (reference sequence). CDR3 length: 14 amino acids. With 6 bases removed from V and 4 bases from J, the gap between germline ends came to 13 bases. CDR3: CASRKEGGYNEQFF. CDR3 DNA sequence: TGTGCCAGTAGGAAGGAGGGCGGGTACAATGAGCAGTTCTTC. Based on the CDR3 plus reference TRBV19 and TRBJ2-1, the full variable domain is DGGITQSPKYLFRKEGQNVTLSCEQNLNHDAMYWYRQDPGQGLRLIYYSQIVNDFQKGDIAEGYSVSREKKESFPLTVTSAQKNPTAFYLCASRKEGGYNEQFFGPGTRLTVL.